The sequence of this TCR beta chain was determined in a study of blood T cell repertoires in COVID-19. Profiled with immunoSEQ multiplex PCR; TCRdb holds only in-frame clones, not every one. Among roughly 230,000 clones listed, roughly 91% were seen once. This sequence was found in a man younger than 40 with COVID-19, enrolled during active disease. The sequenced sample consisted of peripheral blood.

In DNA form, the CDR3 reads TGCGCCAGCAGCCCGGACAGGGTCACTAATAACTATGGCTACACCTTC. Amino acids: CASSPDRVTNNYGYTF. The chain employs TRBV5-1 and TRBJ1-2; 8 nucleotides align to TRBD1. Germline loops: CDR1 SGHRS, CDR2 YFSETQ. The V gene end was trimmed by 4 bases and the J gene end by 1 base; junction bases not matched to a gene: 9. The CDR3 consists of 16 residues. Full variable domain (remainder filled in from reference TRBV5-1 and TRBJ1-2): KAGVTQTPRYLIKTRGQQVTLSCSPISGHRSVSWYQQTPGQGLQFLFEYFSETQRNKGNFPGRFSGRQFSNSRSEMNVSTLELGDSALYLCASSPDRVTNNYGYTFGSGTRLTVV.